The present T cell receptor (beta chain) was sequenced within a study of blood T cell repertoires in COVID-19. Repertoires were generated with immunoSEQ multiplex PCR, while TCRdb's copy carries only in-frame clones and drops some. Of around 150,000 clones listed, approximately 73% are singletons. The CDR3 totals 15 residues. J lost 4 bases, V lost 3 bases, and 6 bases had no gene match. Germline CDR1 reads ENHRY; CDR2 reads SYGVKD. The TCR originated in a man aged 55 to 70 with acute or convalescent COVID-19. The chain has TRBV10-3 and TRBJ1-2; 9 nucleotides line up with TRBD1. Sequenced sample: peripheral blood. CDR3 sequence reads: CAISEGTGPAYGYTF. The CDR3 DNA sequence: TGTGCCATCAGTGAAGGGACAGGGCCAGCCTATGGCTACACCTTC.